This T cell receptor (beta chain) was observed in a study of T cell responses to AZD1222 COVID-19 vaccine. The study's findings and limits: A rise in Spike-specific TCR breadth and depth followed two AZD1222 doses. Seropositive AZD1222 recipients at baseline numbered only six or seven. CD4 TCRs linked to vaccination spanned spike, dominating at 160-218 and 743-854.

The data were produced by immunoSEQ multiplex PCR, yet TCRdb's version contains in-frame clones alone and is incomplete. The sample shows over 80,000 clones, approximately 90% of them seen only once. Germline lookup yields CDR1 GTSNPN and CDR2 SVGIG (reference sequence). The CDR3 contains 14 residues. Trimming cost V 5 bases and J 4 bases, with 12 bases left between them. This clone was observed a few times. The antigen remains unidentified. This clonotype was sampled from an adult who received the AZD1222 COVID-19 vaccine. Sequences were derived from peripheral blood, sampled 28 days after the second AZD1222 dose. The rearrangement joins TRBV30 to TRBJ1-6; the D is unclear. Here the CDR3 reads CAWAARPYNSPLHF. CDR3 coding DNA: TGTGCCTGGGCCGCACGACCTTATAATTCACCCCTCCACTTT. The variable domain in full, with the rest retrieved from reference TRBV30 and TRBJ1-6, is SQTIHQWPATLVQPVGSPLSLECTVEGTSNPNLYWYRQAAGRGLQLLFYSVGIGQISSEVPQNLSASRPQDRQFILSSKKLLLSDSGFYLCAWAARPYNSPLHFGNGTRLTVT.